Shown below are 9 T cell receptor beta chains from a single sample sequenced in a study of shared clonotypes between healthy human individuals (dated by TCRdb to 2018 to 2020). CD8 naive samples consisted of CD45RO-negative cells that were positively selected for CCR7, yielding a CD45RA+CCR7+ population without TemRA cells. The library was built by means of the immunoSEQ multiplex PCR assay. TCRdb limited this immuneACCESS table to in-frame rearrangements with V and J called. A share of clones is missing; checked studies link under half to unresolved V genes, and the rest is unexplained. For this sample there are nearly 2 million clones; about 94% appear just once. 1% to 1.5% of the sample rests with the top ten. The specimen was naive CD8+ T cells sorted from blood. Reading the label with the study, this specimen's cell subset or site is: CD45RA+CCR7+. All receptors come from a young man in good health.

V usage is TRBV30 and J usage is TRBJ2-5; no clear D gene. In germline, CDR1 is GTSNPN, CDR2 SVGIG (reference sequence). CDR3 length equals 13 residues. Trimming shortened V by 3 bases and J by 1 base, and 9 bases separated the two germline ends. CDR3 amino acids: CAWSMTSQETQYF. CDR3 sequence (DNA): TGTGCCTGGAGCATGACTTCCCAAGAGACCCAGTACTTC.

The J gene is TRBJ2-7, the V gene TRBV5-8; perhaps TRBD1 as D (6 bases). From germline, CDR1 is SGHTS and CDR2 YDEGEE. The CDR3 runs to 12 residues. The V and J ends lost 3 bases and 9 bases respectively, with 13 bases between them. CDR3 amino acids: CASSSQGPGQYF. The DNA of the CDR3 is TGTGCCAGCAGCTCACAGGGCCCTGGGCAGTACTTC.

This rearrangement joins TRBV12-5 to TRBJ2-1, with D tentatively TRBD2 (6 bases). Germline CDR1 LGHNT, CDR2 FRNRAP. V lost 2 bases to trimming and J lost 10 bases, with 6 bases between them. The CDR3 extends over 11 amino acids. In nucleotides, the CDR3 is TGTGCTAGTGGTTTGCTAGCGGAGCAGTTCTTC. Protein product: CASGLLAEQFF.

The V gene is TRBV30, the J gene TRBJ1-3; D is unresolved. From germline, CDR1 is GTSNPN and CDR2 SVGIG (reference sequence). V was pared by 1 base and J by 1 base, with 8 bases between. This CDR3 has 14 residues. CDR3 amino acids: CAWSGLGSGNTIYF. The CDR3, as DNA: TGTGCCTGGAGTGGTTTGGGTTCTGGAAACACCATATATTTT.

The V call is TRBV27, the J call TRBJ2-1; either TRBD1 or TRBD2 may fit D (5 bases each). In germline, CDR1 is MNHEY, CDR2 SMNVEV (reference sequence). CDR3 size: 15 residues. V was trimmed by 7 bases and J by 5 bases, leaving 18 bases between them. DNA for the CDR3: TGTGCCAGCAACGCCGGGACGGCCGGTCACAATGAGCAGTTCTTC. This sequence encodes CASNAGTAGHNEQFF.

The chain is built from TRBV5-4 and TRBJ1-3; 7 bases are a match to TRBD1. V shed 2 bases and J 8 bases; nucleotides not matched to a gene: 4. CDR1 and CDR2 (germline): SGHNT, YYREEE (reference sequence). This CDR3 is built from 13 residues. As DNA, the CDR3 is TGTGCCAGCAGCTTTGACAGGGAGGACACCATATATTTT. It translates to CASSFDREDTIYF.

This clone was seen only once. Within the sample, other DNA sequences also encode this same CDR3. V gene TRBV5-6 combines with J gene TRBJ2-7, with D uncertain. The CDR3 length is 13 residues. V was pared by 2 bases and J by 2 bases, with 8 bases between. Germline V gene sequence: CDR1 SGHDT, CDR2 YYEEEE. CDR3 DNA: TGTGCCAGCAGCTTAGGCAGTGCCTACGAGCAGTACTTC. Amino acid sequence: CASSLGSAYEQYF.

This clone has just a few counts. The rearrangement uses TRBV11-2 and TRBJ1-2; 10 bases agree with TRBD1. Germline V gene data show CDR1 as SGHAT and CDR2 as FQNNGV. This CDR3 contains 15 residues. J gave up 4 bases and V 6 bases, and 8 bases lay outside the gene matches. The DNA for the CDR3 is TGTGCCAGCAGGCCTGACAGGGGGCGGATCTATGGCTACACCTTC. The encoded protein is CASRPDRGRIYGYTF.

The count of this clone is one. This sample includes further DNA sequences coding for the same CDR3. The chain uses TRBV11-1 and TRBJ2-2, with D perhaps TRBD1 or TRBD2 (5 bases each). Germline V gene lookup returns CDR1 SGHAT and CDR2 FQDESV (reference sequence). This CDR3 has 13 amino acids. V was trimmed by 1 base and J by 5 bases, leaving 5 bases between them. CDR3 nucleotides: TGTGCCAGCAGCTTAGGGGGGACCGGGGAGCTGTTTTTT. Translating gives CASSLGGTGELFF. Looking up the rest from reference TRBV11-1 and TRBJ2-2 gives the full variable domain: EAEVAQSPRYKITEKSQAVAFWCDPISGHATLYWYRQILGQGPELLVQFQDESVVDDSQLPKDRFSAERLKGVDSTLKIQPAELGDSAMYLCASSLGGTGELFFGEGSRLTVL.